Presented here are 23 T cell receptor beta chains from one specimen sequenced in a study of blood T cell repertoires in COVID-19. Assay: immunoSEQ multiplex PCR; the TCRdb copy retains only in-frame clones and omits some. The table has around 62,000 clones, around 87% seen once. The material sequenced was peripheral blood. These receptors were collected from a woman in her fifties or sixties with acute or convalescent COVID-19.

This clone was recorded a few times. V usage is TRBV10-3 and J usage is TRBJ2-6, with TRBD1 identical over 9 bases. The V and J ends lost 5 bases and 0 bases, in that order; junction bases with no gene match: 14. Germline values: CDR1 ENHRY, CDR2 SYGVKD. The CDR3 is 20 residues long. The CDR3 region is CAISTDQSTGGVSGANVLTF. The CDR3 DNA reads TGTGCCATCAGTACCGATCAATCGACAGGGGGAGTCTCTGGGGCCAACGTCCTGACTTTC.

CDR3 coding DNA: TGTGCCAGCAGTTACCGCGACAACTACAATGAGCAGTTCTTC. This translates into CASSYRDNYNEQFF. The V and J genes are TRBV6-5 and TRBJ2-1; D not resolved. The CDR3 totals 14 residues. Per germline, CDR1 MNHEY and CDR2 SVGAGI. The ends were cut back, 2 bases at V and 3 bases at J, with 8 bases in the middle.

This clone was recorded only once. The chain joins TRBV29-1 to TRBJ2-5; 10 nucleotides match TRBD2. The CDR3 sequence is 15 residues long. J gave up 5 bases and V 3 bases, and 9 bases lay outside the gene matches. Germline CDR1 SQVTM, CDR2 ANQGSEA. CDR3 region: CSVEGSGGAWETQYF. The CDR3 DNA reads as TGCAGCGTTGAGGGCAGCGGGGGGGCCTGGGAGACCCAGTACTTC.

V is TRBV5-6 and J is TRBJ1-1, with 7 positions matching TRBD1. The V and J ends lost 4 bases and 2 bases, in that order; junction bases with no gene match: 8. Per the germline V gene, CDR1 is SGHDT and CDR2 is YYEEEE. This CDR3 spans 15 amino acids. The CDR3 coding sequence is TGTGCCAGCAGCCGCTGGGACAGACTTAACACTGAAGCTTTCTTT. Its protein is CASSRWDRLNTEAFF.

This clone was detected only once. The V call is TRBV7-9, the J call TRBJ2-3, with no clear D. The CDR3 is 11 residues long. CDR1 is SEHNR and CDR2 is FQNEAQ in the germline V gene (reference sequence). V was cut by 3 bases and J by 5 bases, with 3 bases left in between. The CDR3 DNA reads TGTGCCAGCAGCTTTCGAGATACGCAGTATTTT. It specifies CASSFRDTQYF.

This clone was observed a single time. The genes are TRBV13 and TRBJ1-6; tentatively, D is TRBD1 (6 bases). From germline, CDR1 is PRHDT and CDR2 FYEKMQ (reference sequence). Trimming stripped 5 bases from V and 0 bases from J, with 14 bases between. CDR3 length equals 17 residues. The CDR3 sequence: CASSPSGDPSYNSPLHF. Here the CDR3 DNA reads TGTGCCAGCAGCCCTTCAGGGGACCCCTCCTATAATTCACCCCTCCACTTT.

The chain is built from TRBV19 and TRBJ1-5; TRBD1 matches 11 bases. This CDR3 contains 15 residues. The V gene's germline CDR1 is LNHDA and CDR2 SQIVND (reference sequence). V lost 10 bases to trimming and J lost 2 bases; unmatched junction nucleotides: 7. CDR3 in amino acids: CATVDRGPGNQPQHF. CDR3 in DNA: TGTGCCACGGTGGACAGGGGGCCGGGCAATCAGCCCCAGCATTTT.

This clone was observed a handful of times. V and J are TRBV7-9 and TRBJ2-7; perhaps TRBD1 as D (9 bases). CDR1 is SEHNR and CDR2 is FQNEAQ in the germline V gene (reference sequence). V lost 1 base and J 5 bases, leaving 18 bases between the germline ends. This CDR3 is 16 amino acids long. CDR3 region: CASSLVAGQGTNEQYV. The CDR3 bases are TGTGCCAGCAGCTTAGTAGCGGGACAGGGTACCAACGAGCAGTACGTC.

The chain has TRBV5-5 and TRBJ2-5; TRBD2 agrees at 10 bases. The CDR3 contains 15 residues. In germline, CDR1 is SGHKS, CDR2 YYEKEE (reference sequence). The junction had 8 bases not matched to a gene; V was cut back by 4 bases and J by 5 bases. The CDR3 loop reads CASSMGLALGETQYF. Written as DNA, the CDR3 is TGTGCCAGCAGCATGGGACTAGCGCTGGGGGAGACCCAGTACTTC. The full variable domain, in which reference TRBV5-5 and TRBJ2-5 provide the parts outside the CDR3, is DAGVTQSPTHLIKTRGQQVTLRCSPISGHKSVSWYQQVLGQGPQFIFQYYEKEERGRGNFPDRFSARQFPNYSSELNVNALLLGDSALYLCASSMGLALGETQYFGPGTRLLVL.

This clone occurred once. The chain links TRBV11-2 to TRBJ2-3; TRBD2 matches 8 bases. Trimming took 1 base from V and 5 from J; bases not matched to a gene: 2. The CDR3 runs 14 residues. Germline V lookup: CDR1 SGHAT, CDR2 FQNNGV. DNA of the CDR3: TGTGCCAGCAGCTTAGCGGGGGGGAGAGATACGCAGTATTTT. Its translation: CASSLAGGRDTQYF.

V and J are TRBV3-1 (or the pseudogene TRBV3-2) and TRBJ1-2, with a weak D call TRBD1 (6 bases). The CDR3 loop spans 16 amino acids. Germline-derived CDR1 and CDR2 are LGHDT and YNNKEL (reference sequence). Trimming cost V 3 bases and J 3 bases, with 17 bases left between them. CDR3 in amino acids: CASSHVTGSVYYGYTF. The CDR3 DNA reads as TGTGCCAGCAGCCATGTAACAGGGAGCGTCTACTATGGCTACACCTTC.

This clone was seen only a few times. CDR3 sequence (DNA): TGTGCCAGCAGCCAAGATTCCTACAGGGTTAGGAACACCGGGGAGCTGTTTTTT. Translation gives CASSQDSYRVRNTGELFF. V is TRBV3-1 (or the pseudogene TRBV3-2) and J is TRBJ2-2; tentatively, D is TRBD1 (6 bases). Trimming took 0 bases from V and 1 from J, leaving 15 bases between them. Germline CDR1 is LGHDT and CDR2 is YNNKEL (reference sequence). The CDR3 runs to 18 residues.

The chain uses TRBV27 and TRBJ2-5, with TRBD1 identical over 7 bases. CDR1 is MNHEY and CDR2 is SMNVEV in the germline V gene (reference sequence). This CDR3 is built from 15 residues. V shed 6 bases, J shed 5 bases, and the junction held 12 bases outside the gene matches. CDR3 coding DNA: TGTGCCAGCAGAGGGGGCAGCGTCGTCCAGGAGACCCAGTACTTC. It specifies CASRGGSVVQETQYF.

The genes are TRBV19 and TRBJ2-1; a possible D gene is TRBD2 (5 bases). CDR3 length: 16 residues. With 5 bases removed from V and 5 bases from J, the gap between germline ends came to 19 bases. In germline, CDR1 is LNHDA, CDR2 SQIVND (reference sequence). The CDR3 DNA follows: TGTGCCAGTAGTTCGTTGGGAGAAGGAATAGACAATGAGCAGTTCTTC. This codes for CASSSLGEGIDNEQFF.

The chain employs TRBV2 and TRBJ1-1, with D possibly being TRBD1 (6 bases). The CDR3 is 12 residues long. V shed 7 bases and J shed 6 bases, with 12 bases lying between them. Germline V gene data show CDR1 as SNHLY and CDR2 as FYNNEI. The CDR3 is CASKQDRPEAFF. The CDR3 DNA reads as TGTGCCAGCAAACAGGACAGACCTGAAGCTTTCTTT.

The chain uses TRBV5-1 and TRBJ1-4; no definite D call. The CDR3 extends over 14 amino acids. V was trimmed by 0 bases and J by 6 bases, leaving 9 bases between them. Germline assignment: CDR1 SGHRS and CDR2 YFSETQ. For the CDR3, the DNA is TGCGCCAGCAGCTTGGCCGGTCTAGATGAAAAACTGTTTTTT. This gives the protein CASSLAGLDEKLFF.

The chain combines TRBV28 with TRBJ1-2; a possible D gene is TRBD1 (6 bases). The CDR3 has 14 amino acids. Germline CDR1 and CDR2: MDHEN and SYDVKM. Trimming left V 3 bases short and J 2 bases short, with 10 bases between. CDR3 in amino acids: CASSFADRNYGYTF. In DNA, the CDR3 is TGTGCCAGCAGTTTCGCCGACAGGAACTATGGCTACACCTTC.

The chain joins TRBV28 to TRBJ2-7; D perhaps matches TRBD2 (6 bases). Germline V gene sequence: CDR1 MDHEN, CDR2 SYDVKM. V was cut by 8 bases and J by 3 bases, with 14 bases left in between. The CDR3 is made up of 13 amino acids. CDR3 region: CASLGTGDYEQYV. The CDR3 bases are TGTGCCAGCCTAGGGACGGGGGACTACGAGCAGTACGTC.

The chain has TRBV2 and TRBJ2-1, with TRBD2 matching over 7 bases. CDR1 and CDR2 from the germline V gene are SNHLY and FYNNEI. The CDR3 is made up of 15 amino acids. The trim removed 1 base at V and 6 bases at J, leaving 6 bases unmatched. The CDR3 loop is CASSEVGGGSNEQFF. The CDR3 coding sequence is TGTGCCAGCAGTGAAGTGGGCGGGGGTAGCAATGAGCAGTTCTTC. Based on the CDR3 plus reference TRBV2 and TRBJ2-1, the full variable domain is EPEVTQTPSHQVTQMGQEVILRCVPISNHLYFYWYRQILGQKVEFLVSFYNNEISEKSEIFDDQFSVERPDGSNFTLKIRSTKLEDSAMYFCASSEVGGGSNEQFFGPGTRLTVL.

The gene calls are TRBV7-7 and TRBJ2-5; 9 bases line up with TRBD1. The CDR3 has 16 amino acids. The V segment lost 5 bases and the J segment 1 base; nucleotides outside the gene matches: 8. The germline gives CDR1 SSHAT, CDR2 FNYEAQ (reference sequence). Here the CDR3 reads CASSPRQGDTQETQYF. The CDR3 bases are TGTGCCAGCAGCCCCCGACAGGGGGATACCCAAGAGACCCAGTACTTC. Looking up the rest from reference TRBV7-7 and TRBJ2-5 gives the full variable domain: GAGVSQSPRYKVTKRGQDVTLRCDPISSHATLYWYQQALGQGPEFLTYFNYEAQPDKSGLPSDRFSAERPEGSISTLTIQRTEQRDSAMYRCASSPRQGDTQETQYFGPGTRLLVL.

This clone was counted once. The J gene is TRBJ1-1, the V gene TRBV6-5, with a tentative D call TRBD1 (5 bases). The length of the CDR3 is 13 residues. Between the trimmed V and J ends, which lost 7 bases and 5 bases, there was a span of 14 bases. The V gene's germline CDR1 is MNHEY and CDR2 SVGAGI. CDR3 region: CASNAFGGTEAFF. CDR3 nucleotide sequence: TGTGCCAGCAATGCCTTCGGGGGGACTGAAGCTTTCTTT.

The chain joins TRBV7-9 to TRBJ2-1, with 13 positions matching TRBD2. CDR1 and CDR2 (germline): SEHNR, FQNEAQ (reference sequence). Germline trimming cut 0 bases from V and 12 bases from J; bases unmatched to any gene: 8. The CDR3 spans 16 residues. The CDR3 spells CASSLALRTSGGRQFF. Here the CDR3 DNA reads TGTGCCAGCAGCTTAGCCCTACGGACTAGCGGGGGCCGGCAGTTCTTC. Looking up the rest from reference TRBV7-9 and TRBJ2-1 gives the full variable domain: DTGVSQNPRHKITKRGQNVTFRCDPISEHNRLYWYRQTLGQGPEFLTYFQNEAQLEKSRLLSDRFSAERPKGSFSTLEIQRTEQGDSAMYLCASSLALRTSGGRQFFGPGTRLTVL.

The genes are TRBV7-9 and TRBJ2-6, with 12 bases aligning to TRBD2. The CDR3 has 19 residues. The germline V gene encodes CDR1 SEHNR and CDR2 FQNEAQ (reference sequence). Losses at the gene ends were 1 base for V and 0 bases for J; bases not matched to a gene: 4. CDR3 nucleotide sequence: TGTGCCAGCAGCTTAGTACTAGCGGGGGGACCCTCTGGGGCCAACGTCCTGACTTTC. This gives the protein CASSLVLAGGPSGANVLTF.